Listed here are 2 T cell receptor beta chains from one sample, sequenced in a study of cytomegalovirus exposure and HLA in healthy donors (dated 2017 in TCRdb). Libraries were prepared through the immunoSEQ multiplex PCR assay. The multiplex PCR relied on a mix of 60 forward primers for TCR Vbeta segments and 13 reverse primers for TCR Jbeta segments. Here the immuneACCESS table is served through TCRdb, limited to in-frame sequences with V and J called. Missing clones are a known gap in these copies; in checked studies unresolved V genes cover under half, and the rest lacks a known reason. The sample table records about 190,000 clones; roughly 86% of these occur just once. The top ten clonotypes cover about 1.7% of the sample. The sequencing input was PBMCs. These receptors all come from a woman in her late teens or twenties in good health and CMV-seronegative.

The chain is built from TRBV10-3 and TRBJ2-5; possible D gene TRBD1, 6 bases. Germline-derived CDR1 and CDR2 are ENHRY and SYGVKD. CDR3 size: 18 residues. The ends were cut back, 0 bases at V and 2 bases at J, with 19 bases in the middle. The CDR3 region has the DNA TGTGCCATCAGTGAGTCGAATCCGGGACAAAGTTTTCAAGAGACCCAGTACTTC. Translated: CAISESNPGQSFQETQYF.

This sequence joins TRBV7-2 and TRBJ2-1; TRBD1 agrees at 8 bases. Germline V gene sequence: CDR1 SGHTA, CDR2 FQGNSA. V shed 5 bases and J 3 bases; nucleotides not matched to a gene: 6. The CDR3 length is 15 residues. The CDR3 sequence is CASSPGTGRYNEQFF. CDR3 nucleotides: TGTGCCAGCAGCCCCGGGACAGGTCGCTACAATGAGCAGTTCTTC.